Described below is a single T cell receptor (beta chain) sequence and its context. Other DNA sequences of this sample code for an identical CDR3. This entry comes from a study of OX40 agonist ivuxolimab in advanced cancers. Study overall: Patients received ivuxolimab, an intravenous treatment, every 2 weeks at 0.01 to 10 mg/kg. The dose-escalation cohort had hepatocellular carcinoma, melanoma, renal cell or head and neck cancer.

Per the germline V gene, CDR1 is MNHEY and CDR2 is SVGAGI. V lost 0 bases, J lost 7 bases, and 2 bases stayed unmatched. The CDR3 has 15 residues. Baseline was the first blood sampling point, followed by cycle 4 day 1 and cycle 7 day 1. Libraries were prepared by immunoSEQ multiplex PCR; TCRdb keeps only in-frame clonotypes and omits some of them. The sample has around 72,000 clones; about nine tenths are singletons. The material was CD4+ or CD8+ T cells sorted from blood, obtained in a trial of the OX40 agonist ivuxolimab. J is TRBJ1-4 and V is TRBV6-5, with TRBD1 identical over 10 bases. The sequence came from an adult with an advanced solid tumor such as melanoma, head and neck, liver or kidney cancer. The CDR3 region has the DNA TGTGCCAGCAGTTACTCGGGACAGGGGACTGAAAAACTGTTTTTT. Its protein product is CASSYSGQGTEKLFF.